These 28 T cell receptor beta chains came from one sample sequenced in a study of T cell responses to AZD1222 COVID-19 vaccine. The assay was immunoSEQ multiplex PCR, and TCRdb's table has in-frame clones only and misses some. The data show 100,000 to 150,000 clones, with almost 85% seen just once and approximately 8% held by the top ten. The sequencing here drew on peripheral blood, taken 28 days after the second dose of the MenACWY control vaccine. These receptors came from an adult who received the MenACWY meningococcal vaccine as a control.

The chain employs TRBV4-3 and TRBJ1-1; D unresolved. The CDR3 runs 15 residues. Trimming removed 0 bases at V and 1 base at J, with 9 bases between. Per germline, CDR1 LGHNA and CDR2 YSLEER. CDR3 bases: TGCGCCAGCAGCCAAGATGGCTCAGAGAACACTGAAGCTTTCTTT. Translation: CASSQDGSENTEAFF.

In its sample, this clone was seen a few times. The chain links TRBV7-2 to TRBJ2-7; tentative D call: TRBD1 (6 bases). Germline V gene lookup returns CDR1 SGHTA and CDR2 FQGNSA. The CDR3 extends over 15 amino acids. V lost 2 bases, J lost 2 bases, and 13 bases lay in between. For the CDR3, the DNA is TGTGCCAGCAGCTTACTGTCTACAGGGCCCTACGAGCAGTACGTC. This sequence encodes CASSLLSTGPYEQYV.

This clone has just a few counts. The J gene is TRBJ1-1, the V gene TRBV30, with D tentatively TRBD1 (6 bases). This CDR3 has 12 amino acids. The germline V gene encodes CDR1 GTSNPN and CDR2 SVGIG (reference sequence). Trimming removed 4 bases from V and 10 bases from J, with 16 bases in between. The DNA of the CDR3 is TGTGCCTGGATAGGGGGGGCCCCTGGAGCTTTCTTT. Its protein is CAWIGGAPGAFF.

The V call is TRBV6-4, the J call TRBJ1-3, with TRBD1 matching over 9 bases. Germline CDR1 reads MRHNA; CDR2 reads SNTAGT. There are 20 residues in the CDR3. Losses at the gene ends were 4 bases for V and 0 bases for J; bases not matched to a gene: 16. The CDR3 DNA follows: TGTGCCAGCAGTGGAAACACGGACAGGGGCCTTCTCAACTCTGGAAACACCATATATTTT. Protein: CASSGNTDRGLLNSGNTIYF.

The chain has TRBV28 and TRBJ1-1; no firm D call. This CDR3 region has 11 residues. The V end lost 10 bases, the J end lost 0 bases, and 6 bases lay between the germline ends. In germline, CDR1 is MDHEN, CDR2 SYDVKM. The CDR3 reads CAILMNTEAFF. CDR3 in DNA: TGTGCCATTCTTATGAACACTGAAGCTTTCTTT. Full variable domain (missing parts from reference TRBV28 and TRBJ1-1): DVKVTQSSRYLVKRTGEKVFLECVQDMDHENMFWYRQDPGLGLRLIYFSYDVKMKEKGDIPEGYSVSREKKERFSLILESASTNQTSMYLCAILMNTEAFFGQGTRLTVV.

The chain joins TRBV5-1 to TRBJ2-1, with D uncertain. The ends were cut back, 5 bases at V and 6 bases at J, with 18 bases in the middle. CDR3 size: 15 residues. Germline V lookup: CDR1 SGHRS, CDR2 YFSETQ. CDR3 in DNA: TGCGCCAGCAGTTTCTACCCCCGTAGCTTCAATGAGCAGTTCTTC. Protein: CASSFYPRSFNEQFF. Full variable domain (rest looked up from reference TRBV5-1 and TRBJ2-1): KAGVTQTPRYLIKTRGQQVTLSCSPISGHRSVSWYQQTPGQGLQFLFEYFSETQRNKGNFPGRFSGRQFSNSRSEMNVSTLELGDSALYLCASSFYPRSFNEQFFGPGTRLTVL.

This chain joins TRBV3-1 (or the pseudogene TRBV3-2) and TRBJ2-3; 7 bases are shared with TRBD2. Germline CDR1 and CDR2: LGHDT and YNNKEL (reference sequence). CDR3 length equals 15 residues. J lost 0 bases, V lost 1 base, and 1 base had no gene match. CDR3 nucleotides: TGTGCCAGCAGCCAAGCTAGCGGTAGCACAGATACGCAGTATTTT. Its translation is CASSQASGSTDTQYF.

The rearrangement links TRBV6-5 to TRBJ2-5, with 7 bases aligning to TRBD1. This CDR3 has 14 amino acids. V was pared by 7 bases and J by 3 bases, with 8 bases of the junction left unmatched. Germline V lookup: CDR1 MNHEY, CDR2 SVGAGI. In DNA form, the CDR3 reads TGTGCCAGCATGGGTGGGACAGCGAAAGAGACCCAGTACTTC. Its translation is CASMGGTAKETQYF.

The V call is TRBV16, the J call TRBJ1-1; tentatively, D is TRBD1 (5 bases). Germline CDR1 is KGHSY and CDR2 is FQNENV. The CDR3 has 13 residues. Trimming took off 6 bases at V and 0 bases at J, with 8 bases between the two ends. CDR3 coding DNA: TGTGCCAGCAGGCAGGGCCTGAACACTGAAGCTTTCTTT. The encoded protein is CASRQGLNTEAFF.

V gene TRBV29-1 combines with J gene TRBJ1-5, with 7 bases that match TRBD1. The ends lost 4 bases at V and 0 bases at J; junction bases unmatched: 3. Germline CDR1 is SQVTM and CDR2 is ANQGSEA. The CDR3 covers 14 residues. For the CDR3, the DNA is TGCAGCGTTGTGACAGGGAATAGCAATCAGCCCCAGCATTTT. Its protein product is CSVVTGNSNQPQHF. The entire variable domain, with the rest obtained from reference TRBV29-1 and TRBJ1-5, is as follows: SAVISQKPSRDICQRGTSLTIQCQVDSQVTMMFWYRQQPGQSLTLIATANQGSEATYESGFVIDKFPISRPNLTFSTLTVSNMSPEDSSIYLCSVVTGNSNQPQHFGDGTRLSIL.

The chain has TRBV11-2 and TRBJ1-1, with D hard to call. Germline V gives CDR1 SGHAT, CDR2 FQNNGV. Trimming removed 5 bases at V and 8 bases at J, with 6 bases between. The CDR3 is 10 residues long. The chain's CDR3 is CASSRNEAFF. The CDR3 DNA reads TGTGCCAGCAGCCGCAACGAAGCTTTCTTT. The whole variable domain, remainder taken from reference TRBV11-2 and TRBJ1-1, is EAGVAQSPRYKIIEKRQSVAFWCNPISGHATLYWYQQILGQGPKLLIQFQNNGVVDDSQLPKDRFSAERLKGVDSTLKIQPAKLEDSAVYLCASSRNEAFFGQGTRLTVV.

Only a few counts were recorded for this clone. This chain joins TRBV2 and TRBJ1-5, with 10 bases fitting TRBD1. Germline V gene data show CDR1 as SNHLY and CDR2 as FYNNEI. This CDR3 has 15 amino acids. V trimming: 6 bases; J trimming: 3 bases; junction bases outside the gene matches: 5. This CDR3 reads CASSLTGGVNQPQHF. The CDR3 coding sequence is TGTGCCAGCAGCCTGACAGGGGGCGTCAATCAGCCCCAGCATTTT.

This rearrangement joins TRBV20-1 to TRBJ1-1; D ambiguous. Per the germline V gene, CDR1 is DFQATT and CDR2 is SNEGSKA (reference sequence). V shed 6 bases and J shed 6 bases, with 11 bases lying between them. The CDR3 consists of 11 residues. The CDR3 here is CSAQDLPEAFF. Here the CDR3 DNA reads TGCAGTGCCCAGGACCTTCCTGAAGCTTTCTTT.

The chain is built from TRBV19 and TRBJ2-5; no firm D call. Germline CDR1 reads LNHDA; CDR2 reads SQIVND (reference sequence). CDR3 size: 13 residues. Between the trimmed V and J ends, which lost 5 bases and 5 bases, there was a span of 12 bases. In DNA, the CDR3 is TGTGCCAGTAGTCCTCATTCGCGGGAGACCCAGTACTTC. Its translation: CASSPHSRETQYF.

The V call is TRBV5-1, the J call TRBJ2-2; D remains unclear. Germline CDR1 and CDR2: SGHRS and YFSETQ. V was shortened by 2 bases and J by 4 bases, with 12 bases between the two germline ends. This CDR3 has 15 residues. CDR3 coding DNA: TGCGCCAGCAGCTTAACCGGGTCGGGCACCGGGGAGCTGTTTTTT. Protein product: CASSLTGSGTGELFF.

The rearrangement uses TRBV3-1 (or the pseudogene TRBV3-2) and TRBJ2-3; D not resolved. Between the trimmed V and J ends, which lost 0 bases and 6 bases, there was a span of 4 bases. The CDR3 is 12 residues long. Germline V gene data show CDR1 as LGHDT and CDR2 as YNNKEL (reference sequence). The CDR3 nucleotides are TGTGCCAGCAGCCAAGATTACGATACGCAGTATTTT. The encoded protein is CASSQDYDTQYF.

The chain couples TRBV19 to TRBJ2-2; 9 bases line up with TRBD1. The junction had 3 bases not matched to a gene; V was cut back by 3 bases and J by 4 bases. The CDR3 consists of 15 residues. CDR1 is LNHDA, CDR2 SQIVND, per germline (reference sequence). The CDR3 nucleotides read TGTGCCAGTAGTATTAGACAGGGGGGCACCGGGGAGCTGTTTTTT. This encodes CASSIRQGGTGELFF.

In its sample, this clone was seen once. V usage is TRBV5-6 and J usage is TRBJ1-2; TRBD1 agrees at 10 bases. The CDR3 has 16 residues. The V and J ends lost 0 bases and 1 base, in that order; junction bases with no gene match: 3. Germline assignment: CDR1 SGHDT and CDR2 YYEEEE. CDR3 sequence reads: CASSLGDRGDNYGYTF. The DNA for the CDR3 is TGTGCCAGCAGCTTGGGGGACAGGGGCGATAACTATGGCTACACCTTC. Together with reference TRBV5-6 and TRBJ1-2, the CDR3 gives the full variable domain: DAGVTQSPTHLIKTRGQQVTLRCSPKSGHDTVSWYQQALGQGPQFIFQYYEEEERQRGNFPDRFSGHQFPNYSSELNVNALLLGDSALYLCASSLGDRGDNYGYTFGSGTRLTVV.

V gene TRBV3-1 (or the pseudogene TRBV3-2) combines with J gene TRBJ2-4; D might be TRBD2 (5 bases). The germline gives CDR1 LGHDT, CDR2 YNNKEL (reference sequence). This CDR3 is 16 amino acids long. Trimming left V 4 bases short and J 0 bases short, with 13 bases between. CDR3 sequence: CASSRGRGLAKNIQYF. CDR3 DNA: TGTGCCAGCAGCCGAGGACGGGGTTTAGCCAAAAACATTCAGTACTTC.

V is TRBV20-1 and J is TRBJ1-4, with D hard to call. V dropped 6 bases and J dropped 5 bases, with 7 bases sitting between them. The germline CDR1 and CDR2 sequences are DFQATT and SNEGSKA (reference sequence). CDR3 size: 11 residues. CDR3 region: CSAPENEKLFF. DNA of the CDR3: TGCAGTGCGCCAGAGAATGAAAAACTGTTTTTT.

The CDR3 here is CASSLGRGGTQYF. CDR3 in DNA: TGCGCCAGCAGCCTGGGGCGGGGCGGGACCCAGTACTTC. The rearrangement joins TRBV5-1 to TRBJ2-5, with D maybe TRBD2 (6 bases). The V and J ends lost 4 bases and 7 bases respectively, with 14 bases between them. Germline values: CDR1 SGHRS, CDR2 YFSETQ. CDR3 length equals 13 residues.

The J gene is TRBJ2-7, the V gene TRBV7-2; D not resolved. Per germline, CDR1 SGHTA and CDR2 FQGNSA. This CDR3 has 13 residues. Trimming shortened V by 5 bases and J by 4 bases, and 12 bases separated the two germline ends. The CDR3 here is CASSPRSGYEQYV. The CDR3 DNA is TGTGCCAGCAGCCCCAGATCCGGGTACGAGCAGTACGTC.

This chain joins TRBV29-1 and TRBJ2-4; D gene uncertain. The V gene lost 1 base and the J gene lost 0 bases, with 19 bases spanning the gap. The CDR3 is made up of 18 amino acids. CDR1 and CDR2 from the germline V gene are SQVTM and ANQGSEA. The CDR3 spells CSVEGTRRHDIAKNIQYF. The CDR3 DNA is TGCAGCGTTGAAGGAACTCGACGGCACGATATAGCCAAAAACATTCAGTACTTC. Supplemented by reference TRBV29-1 and TRBJ2-4, the full variable domain reads SAVISQKPSRDICQRGTSLTIQCQVDSQVTMMFWYRQQPGQSLTLIATANQGSEATYESGFVIDKFPISRPNLTFSTLTVSNMSPEDSSIYLCSVEGTRRHDIAKNIQYFGAGTRLSVL.

The chain uses TRBV5-8 and TRBJ2-5; D perhaps matches TRBD1 (5 bases). Germline CDR1 is SGHTS and CDR2 is YDEGEE. Trimming removed 0 bases from V and 0 bases from J, with 9 bases in between. The CDR3 runs 15 residues. The CDR3 DNA sequence: TGTGCCAGCAGCTTGGCCGCAGGGCACCAAGAGACCCAGTACTTC. As protein: CASSLAAGHQETQYF. Using reference TRBV5-8 and TRBJ2-5 for the parts outside the CDR3, the full variable domain is EAGVTQSPTHLIKTRGQQATLRCSPISGHTSVYWYQQALGLGLQFLLWYDEGEERNRGNFPPRFSGRQFPNYSSELNVNALELEDSALYLCASSLAAGHQETQYFGPGTRLLVL.

The gene calls are TRBV9 and TRBJ1-2; D unclear. The CDR3 has 9 residues. V gave up 4 bases and J gave up 8 bases, with 3 bases separating them. Per germline, CDR1 SGDLS and CDR2 YYNGEE. CDR3: CASSPGYTF. CDR3 sequence (DNA): TGTGCCAGCAGCCCCGGCTACACCTTC.

This clone was found a few times. The CDR3 here is CASSPSQTSYNEQFF. The CDR3 DNA is TGTGCCAGCTCACCATCCCAGACATCCTACAATGAGCAGTTCTTC. V and J are TRBV18 and TRBJ2-1; D unresolved. There are 15 residues in the CDR3. The V gene lost 2 bases and the J gene lost 1 base, with 9 bases spanning the gap. Germline CDR1 KGHSH, CDR2 LQKENI. Full variable domain (outside the CDR3, taken from reference TRBV18 and TRBJ2-1): NAGVMQNPRHLVRRRGQEARLRCSPMKGHSHVYWYRQLPEEGLKFMVYLQKENIIDESGMPKERFSAEFPKEGPSILRIQQVVRGDSAAYFCASSPSQTSYNEQFFGPGTRLTVL.

This clone was counted only a few times. This chain connects TRBV5-5 to TRBJ2-5; TRBD1 matches 8 bases. The CDR3 totals 13 residues. CDR1 SGHKS and CDR2 YYEKEE come from the germline V gene (reference sequence). V lost 2 bases to trimming and J lost 5 bases; unmatched junction nucleotides: 2. The CDR3 sequence is CASSFNRGETQYF. DNA for the CDR3: TGTGCCAGCAGCTTTAACAGGGGGGAGACCCAGTACTTC. The entire variable domain, with the rest obtained from reference TRBV5-5 and TRBJ2-5, is as follows: DAGVTQSPTHLIKTRGQQVTLRCSPISGHKSVSWYQQVLGQGPQFIFQYYEKEERGRGNFPDRFSARQFPNYSSELNVNALLLGDSALYLCASSFNRGETQYFGPGTRLLVL.

V usage is TRBV6-5 and J usage is TRBJ2-2; D is undetermined. V was pared by 6 bases and J by 3 bases, with 14 bases between. Germline V CDR1 and CDR2: MNHEY, SVGAGI. The CDR3 runs 15 residues. The CDR3 DNA sequence: TGTGCCAGCAGACCCGACGTCGGGTACACCGGGGAGCTGTTTTTT. Translating it yields CASRPDVGYTGELFF.